This TCR beta chain was profiled in a study of response to subunit inactivated influenza vaccine. The study's findings and limits: Authors suggested that a seasonal influenza vaccination recruits few new T cells each time.

Germline V CDR1 and CDR2: SGHKS, YYEKEE (reference sequence). V was trimmed by 2 bases and J by 3 bases, leaving 15 bases between them. The CDR3 has 15 amino acids. Each CDR3 protein gets one entry after TCRdb re-called the RT-PCR reads with MiXCR. Of around 580,000 distinct CDR3 sequences listed, around 15% are singletons. Turning to this clonotype: Its antigen is still unknown.

The material sequenced was PBMCs from blood, taken approximately 12 days after vaccination. The clonotype originates from a man in his forties or fifties who received an inactivated influenza vaccine. The genes are TRBV5-5 and TRBJ2-7; D is perhaps TRBD2 (6 bases). CDR3 sequence reads: CASSFSYPGDYEQYF. In DNA form, the CDR3 reads TGTGCCAGCAGCTTTTCTTACCCGGGGGACTACGAGCAGTACTTC.